One sample yielded the 8 T cell receptor beta chains listed below, sequenced in a study of CD8+CD57+ T cells in acquired aplastic anemia. TCR beta VDJ and CDR3 profiles were obtained from a genomic DNA template. Via MiXCR, TCRdb re-called the reads, giving one row per CDR3 protein. Among about 180,000 distinct CDR3 sequences, roughly half were seen once, and the ten largest hold roughly 3%. The source material was sorted CD4+, CD8+, or CD8+CD57+ T cells (not recorded which) from PBMCs. The receptors come from a human donor in good health.

Of note for this clonotype: The junction differs from germline at one of its ends, possibly a read error. The rearrangement joins TRBV20-1 to TRBJ2-3; 7 bases align to TRBD1. The CDR3 is 15 amino acids. CDR1 is DFQATT and CDR2 is SNEGSKA in the germline V gene (reference sequence). The CDR3 here is CSARGRDRATDAQYF. CDR3 nucleotides: TGCAGTGCTAGGGGCCGGGACAGAGCCACAGATGCGCAGTATTTT.

This clonotype showed up many times. The chain has TRBV5-1 and TRBJ2-7; D perhaps matches TRBD1 (6 bases). The CDR3 runs to 15 residues. Germline V lookup: CDR1 SGHRS, CDR2 YFSETQ. V lost 2 bases and J lost 3, with 15 bases in between. CDR3 DNA sequence: TGCGCCAGCAGCTTAACCGGGACATCACACTACGAGCAGTACTTC. It specifies CASSLTGTSHYEQYF. The full variable domain, its missing parts supplied by reference TRBV5-1 and TRBJ2-7, is KAGVTQTPRYLIKTRGQQVTLSCSPISGHRSVSWYQQTPGQGLQFLFEYFSETQRNKGNFPGRFSGRQFSNSRSEMNVSTLELGDSALYLCASSLTGTSHYEQYFGPGTRLTVT.

The chain couples TRBV20-1 to TRBJ1-5; possibly TRBD1 for D (6 bases). Germline V gene sequence: CDR1 DFQATT, CDR2 SNEGSKA (reference sequence). The CDR3 length is 13 residues. The V end lost 2 bases, the J end lost 4 bases, and 9 bases lay between the germline ends. In DNA form, the CDR3 reads TGCAGTGCTAGACGGGGACAAAATCAGCCCCAGCATTTT. Translation gives CSARRGQNQPQHF.

The V gene is TRBV10-3, the J gene TRBJ2-3, with D unresolved. With 3 bases removed from V and 7 bases from J, the gap between germline ends came to 5 bases. The CDR3 extends over 11 amino acids. The germline V gene encodes CDR1 ENHRY and CDR2 SYGVKD. CDR3 in amino acids: CAISDLYTQYF. The CDR3 bases are TGTGCCATCAGTGATCTCTATACGCAGTATTTT.

This clonotype was detected ten times or more. CDR3 loop: CASSLGGLGEQYF. The CDR3 DNA follows: TGTGCCAGCAGCTTAGGTGGGTTGGGCGAGCAGTACTTC. J is TRBJ2-7 and V is TRBV7-6; D uncertain. The germline V gene encodes CDR1 SGHVS and CDR2 FNYEAQ. V was clipped by 1 base and J by 6 bases, with 10 bases between them. The CDR3 sequence is 13 residues long. Supplemented by reference TRBV7-6 and TRBJ2-7, the full variable domain reads GAGVSQSPRYKVTKRGQDVALRCDPISGHVSLYWYRQALGQGPEFLTYFNYEAQQDKSGLPNDRFSAERPEGSISTLTIQRTEQRDSAMYRCASSLGGLGEQYFGPGTRLTVT.

This clonotype was counted ten times or more. The V gene is TRBV4-2, the J gene TRBJ2-1; 10 bases are a match to TRBD1. CDR3 length equals 15 residues. V lost 4 bases to trimming and J lost 2 bases; unmatched junction nucleotides: 2. Germline V gene sequence: CDR1 LGHNA, CDR2 YNFKEQ. The CDR3 reads CASSPGTGAYNEQFF. The CDR3 coding sequence is TGTGCCAGCAGCCCCGGGACAGGGGCCTACAATGAGCAGTTCTTC.

CDR3 sequence (DNA): TGTGCCAGCAACCCCGAGACTAGCGGGAGTCAAGAGCAGTACTTC. Encoded protein: CASNPETSGSQEQYF. The chain combines TRBV6-4 with TRBJ2-7; 12 bases fit TRBD2. Trimming took 7 bases from V and 7 from J; bases not matched to a gene: 11. Germline loops: CDR1 MRHNA, CDR2 SNTAGT. The CDR3 contains 15 residues.

This chain links TRBV7-9 with TRBJ1-2, with D possibly matching TRBD1 (5 bases). The germline V gene encodes CDR1 SEHNR and CDR2 FQNEAQ (reference sequence). Trimming stripped 1 base from V and 4 bases from J, with 10 bases between. The CDR3 length is 14 residues. The CDR3 protein is CASSLEGQGYGYTF. The CDR3 bases are TGTGCCAGCAGCTTAGAAGGCCAGGGCTATGGCTACACCTTC.